This entry describes one T cell receptor (beta chain). The data belong to a study of OX40 agonist ivuxolimab in advanced cancers. Germline CDR1 MNHEY, CDR2 SVGAGI. V gave up 0 bases and J gave up 6 bases, with 13 bases separating them. The CDR3 is made up of 15 amino acids. It was autoimmune disease history or systemic immunosuppression that excluded patients. This table comes from immunoSEQ multiplex PCR, and its TCRdb copy is limited to in-frame clones, with some not included. This table holds roughly 86,000 clones, around 90% found once. The receptor comes from an adult with an advanced solid tumor such as melanoma, head and neck, liver or kidney cancer. Sequenced here: CD4+ or CD8+ T cells sorted from blood, sampled in a trial of the OX40 agonist ivuxolimab. This chain links TRBV6-5 with TRBJ2-3; D is unclear. CDR3 sequence: CASSYSAPGVDTQYF. The CDR3 DNA reads TGTGCCAGCAGTTACTCGGCTCCCGGCGTGGATACGCAGTATTTT.